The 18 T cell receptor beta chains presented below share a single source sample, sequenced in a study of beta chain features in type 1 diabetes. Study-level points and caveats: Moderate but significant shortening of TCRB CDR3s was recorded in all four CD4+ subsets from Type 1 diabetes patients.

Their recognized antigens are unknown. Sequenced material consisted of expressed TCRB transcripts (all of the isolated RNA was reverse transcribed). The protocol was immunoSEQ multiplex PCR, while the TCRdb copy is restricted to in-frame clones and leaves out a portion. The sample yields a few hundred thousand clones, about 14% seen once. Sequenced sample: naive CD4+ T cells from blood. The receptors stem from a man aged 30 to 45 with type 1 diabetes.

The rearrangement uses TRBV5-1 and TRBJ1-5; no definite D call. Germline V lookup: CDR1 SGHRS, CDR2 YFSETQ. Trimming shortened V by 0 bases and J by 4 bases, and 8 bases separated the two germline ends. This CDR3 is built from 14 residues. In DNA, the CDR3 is TGCGCCAGCAGCTTGGGAACAGATAATCAGCCCCAGCATTTT. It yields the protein CASSLGTDNQPQHF. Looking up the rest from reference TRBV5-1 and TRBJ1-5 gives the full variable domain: KAGVTQTPRYLIKTRGQQVTLSCSPISGHRSVSWYQQTPGQGLQFLFEYFSETQRNKGNFPGRFSGRQFSNSRSEMNVSTLELGDSALYLCASSLGTDNQPQHFGDGTRLSIL.

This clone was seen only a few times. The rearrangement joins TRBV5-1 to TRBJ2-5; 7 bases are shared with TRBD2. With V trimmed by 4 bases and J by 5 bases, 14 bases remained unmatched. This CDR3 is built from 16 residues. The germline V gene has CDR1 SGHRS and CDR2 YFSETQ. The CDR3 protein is CASSGTRDYLRETQYF. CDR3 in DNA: TGCGCCAGCAGCGGAACGCGGGACTACCTCCGGGAGACCCAGTACTTC.

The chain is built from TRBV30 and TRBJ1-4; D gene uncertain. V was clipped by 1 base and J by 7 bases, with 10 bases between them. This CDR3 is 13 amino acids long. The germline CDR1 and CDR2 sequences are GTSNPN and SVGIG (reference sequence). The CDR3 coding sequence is TGTGCCTGGAGTGCCCAAAAGCGTGAAAAACTGTTTTTT. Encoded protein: CAWSAQKREKLFF.

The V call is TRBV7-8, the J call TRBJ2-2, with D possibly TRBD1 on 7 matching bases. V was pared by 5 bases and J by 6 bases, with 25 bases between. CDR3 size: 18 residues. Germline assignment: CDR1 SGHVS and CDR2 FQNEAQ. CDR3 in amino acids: CASSLLGFRQGGSGELFF. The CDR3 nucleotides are TGTGCCAGCAGCCTATTAGGGTTCAGACAGGGAGGATCCGGGGAGCTGTTTTTT.

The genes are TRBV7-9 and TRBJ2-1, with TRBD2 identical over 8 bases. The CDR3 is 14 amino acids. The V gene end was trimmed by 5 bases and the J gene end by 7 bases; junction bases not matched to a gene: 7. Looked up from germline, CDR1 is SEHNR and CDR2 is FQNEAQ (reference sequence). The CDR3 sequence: CASSLGLAGNEQFF. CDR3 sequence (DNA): TGTGCCAGCAGCCTCGGACTAGCTGGGAATGAGCAGTTCTTC.

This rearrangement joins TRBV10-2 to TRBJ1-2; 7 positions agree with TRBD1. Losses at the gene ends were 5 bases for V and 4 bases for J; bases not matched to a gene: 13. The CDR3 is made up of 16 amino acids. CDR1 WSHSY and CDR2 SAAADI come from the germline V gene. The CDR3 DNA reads TGCGCCAGCAGTCCAAAGACGACAGGGCTGGGCTATGGCTACACCTTC. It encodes CASSPKTTGLGYGYTF.

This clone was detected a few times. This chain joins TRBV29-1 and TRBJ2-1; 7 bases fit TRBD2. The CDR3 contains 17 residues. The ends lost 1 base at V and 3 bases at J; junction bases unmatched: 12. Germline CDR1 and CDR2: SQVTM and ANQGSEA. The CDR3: CSVEGTPGRARYNEQFF. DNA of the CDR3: TGCAGCGTTGAAGGCACCCCGGGGAGGGCACGCTACAATGAGCAGTTCTTC.

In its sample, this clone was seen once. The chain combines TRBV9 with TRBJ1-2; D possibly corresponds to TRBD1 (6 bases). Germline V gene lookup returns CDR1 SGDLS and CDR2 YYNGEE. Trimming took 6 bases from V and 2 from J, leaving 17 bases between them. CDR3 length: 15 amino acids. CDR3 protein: CASTQEGGANYGYTF. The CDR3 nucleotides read TGTGCCAGCACCCAAGAGGGGGGGGCCAACTATGGCTACACCTTC.

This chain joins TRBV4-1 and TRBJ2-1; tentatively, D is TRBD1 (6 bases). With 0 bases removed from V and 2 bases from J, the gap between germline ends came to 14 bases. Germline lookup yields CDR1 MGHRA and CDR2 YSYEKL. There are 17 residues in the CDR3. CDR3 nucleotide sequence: TGCGCCAGCAGCCAAGATTTACAGGGTGGTCCCTACAATGAGCAGTTCTTC. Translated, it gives CASSQDLQGGPYNEQFF.

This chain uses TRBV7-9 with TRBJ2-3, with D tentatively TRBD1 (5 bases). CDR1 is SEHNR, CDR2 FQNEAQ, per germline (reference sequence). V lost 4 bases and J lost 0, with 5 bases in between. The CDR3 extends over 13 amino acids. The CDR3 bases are TGTGCCAGCAGCTGGGGCAGCACAGATACGCAGTATTTT. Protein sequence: CASSWGSTDTQYF.

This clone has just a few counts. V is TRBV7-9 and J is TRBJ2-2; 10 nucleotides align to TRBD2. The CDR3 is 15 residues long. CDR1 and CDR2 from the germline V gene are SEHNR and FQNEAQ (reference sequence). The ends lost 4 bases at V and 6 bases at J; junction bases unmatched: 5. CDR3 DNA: TGTGCCAGCAGCTCAAGCGGGAGGGCCTCCGGGGAGCTGTTTTTT. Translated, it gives CASSSSGRASGELFF.

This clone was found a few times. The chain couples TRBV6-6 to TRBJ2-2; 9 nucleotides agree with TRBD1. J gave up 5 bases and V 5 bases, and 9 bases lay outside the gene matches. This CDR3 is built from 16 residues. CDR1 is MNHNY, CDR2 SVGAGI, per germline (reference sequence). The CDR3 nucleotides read TGTGCCAGCAGTCCCCCGGGACAGGGCATTACCGGGGAGCTGTTTTTT. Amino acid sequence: CASSPPGQGITGELFF.

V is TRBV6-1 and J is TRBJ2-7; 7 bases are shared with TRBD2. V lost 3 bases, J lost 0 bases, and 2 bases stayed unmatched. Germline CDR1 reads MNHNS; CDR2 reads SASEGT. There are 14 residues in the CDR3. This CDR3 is CASSEGGVSYEQYF. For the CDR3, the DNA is TGTGCCAGCAGTGAGGGAGGGGTCTCCTACGAGCAGTACTTC.

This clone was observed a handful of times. For the CDR3, the DNA is TGTGCCAGCAGCCCTACGACAGGGAGAGAGACCCAGTACTTC. Translating it yields CASSPTTGRETQYF. V and J are TRBV11-2 and TRBJ2-5; 7 bases are a match to TRBD1. CDR3 length: 14 amino acids. The V and J ends lost 5 bases and 4 bases, in that order; junction bases with no gene match: 7. Germline lookup yields CDR1 SGHAT and CDR2 FQNNGV.

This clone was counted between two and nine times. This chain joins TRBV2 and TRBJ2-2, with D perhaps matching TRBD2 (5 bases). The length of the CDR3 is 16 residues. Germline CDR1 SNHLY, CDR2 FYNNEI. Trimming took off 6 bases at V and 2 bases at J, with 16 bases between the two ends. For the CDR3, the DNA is TGTGCCAGCAGCCAAGCGGTATACGGTAACACCGGGGAGCTGTTTTTT. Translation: CASSQAVYGNTGELFF.

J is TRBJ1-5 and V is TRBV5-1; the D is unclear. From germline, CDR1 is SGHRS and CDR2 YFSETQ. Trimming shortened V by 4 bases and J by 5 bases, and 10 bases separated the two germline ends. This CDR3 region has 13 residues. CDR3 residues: CASSPDGDQPQHF. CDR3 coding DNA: TGCGCCAGCAGCCCGGACGGGGATCAGCCCCAGCATTTT.

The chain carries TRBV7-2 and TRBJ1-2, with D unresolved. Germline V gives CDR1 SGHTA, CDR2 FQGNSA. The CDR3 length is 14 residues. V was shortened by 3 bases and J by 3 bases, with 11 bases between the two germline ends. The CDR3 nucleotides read TGTGCCAGCAGCTTGGTAGGCGGCCACTATGGCTACACCTTC. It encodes CASSLVGGHYGYTF.

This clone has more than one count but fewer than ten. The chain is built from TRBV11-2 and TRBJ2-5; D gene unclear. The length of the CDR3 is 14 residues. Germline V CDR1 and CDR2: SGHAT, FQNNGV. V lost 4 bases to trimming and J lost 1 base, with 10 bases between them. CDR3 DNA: TGTGCCAGCAGCTCACTCCGGTTCCAAGAGACCCAGTACTTC. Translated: CASSSLRFQETQYF.